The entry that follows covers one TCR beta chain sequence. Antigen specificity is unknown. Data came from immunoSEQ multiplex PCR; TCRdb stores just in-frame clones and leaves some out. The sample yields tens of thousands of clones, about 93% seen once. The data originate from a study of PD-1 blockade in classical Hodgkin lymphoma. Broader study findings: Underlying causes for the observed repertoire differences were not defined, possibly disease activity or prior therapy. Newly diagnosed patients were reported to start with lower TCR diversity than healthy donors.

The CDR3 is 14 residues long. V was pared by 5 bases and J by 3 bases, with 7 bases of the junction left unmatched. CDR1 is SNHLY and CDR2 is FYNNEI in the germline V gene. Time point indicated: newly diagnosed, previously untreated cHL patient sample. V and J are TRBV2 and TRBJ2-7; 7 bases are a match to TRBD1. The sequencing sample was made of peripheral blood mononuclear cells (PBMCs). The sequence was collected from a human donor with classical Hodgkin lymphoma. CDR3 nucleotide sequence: TGTGCCAGCAGTCGACAGGGAAGGTACTACGAGCAGTACTTC. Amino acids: CASSRQGRYYEQYF.